What follows are 32 T cell receptor beta chains derived from one specimen sequenced in a study of MAIT cells during Salmonella Paratyphi A infection. No antigen has been assigned to these receptors. The study's findings and limits: Oligoclonal MAIT cells preferred TRBV20 and TRBV6, with usage seemingly unaffected by infection.

As to time point: mid-infection, around enteric fever diagnosis. Flow cytometry identified and sorted MAIT cells as Valpha7.2+ CD161+ T cells. TCRdb used MiXCR to reprocess the 5' RACE reads, holding one entry per CDR3 protein. This sample yields over 750 distinct CDR3 sequences, of which 20% to 25% are seen a single time; approximately 42% belongs to the top ten. This material consisted of MAIT cells from blood, taken at the middle sampling point of the challenge study. The receptors here all came from a person aged 18 to 75 who was deliberately infected with Salmonella Paratyphi A in a paratyphoid fever challenge study.

This clonotype was counted only a few times. The rearrangement uses TRBV6-6 and TRBJ2-3; no clear D gene. The CDR3 has 13 amino acids. With 2 bases removed from V and 2 bases from J, the gap between germline ends came to 5 bases. Germline CDR1 reads MNHNY; CDR2 reads SVGAGI (reference sequence). The DNA of the CDR3 is TGTGCCAGCAGTTACAGAGACACAGATACGCAGTATTTT. Protein: CASSYRDTDTQYF.

As concerns this clonotype: Given a much more abundant clone one base away, this may be a read error. The V call is TRBV4-1, the J call TRBJ2-1; 8 bases are a match to TRBD2. CDR1 is MGHRA, CDR2 YSYEKL, per germline. The CDR3 has 16 amino acids. The CDR3 nucleotides are TGCACCAGCAGCCCCAACAACGGGGGACTAGTACGCGAGCAGTTCTTC. Encoded protein: CTSSPNNGGLVREQFF.

This clonotype is termed large (0.1 to 1%). V and J are TRBV6-2 or TRBV6-3 and TRBJ2-6, with D hard to call. The V end lost 2 bases, the J end lost 0 bases, and 5 bases lay between the germline ends. The CDR3 length is 15 residues. From germline, CDR1 is MNHEY and CDR2 SVGEGT. The DNA of the CDR3 is TGTGCCAGCAGTTACAGAGACTCTGGGGCCAACGTCCTGACTTTC. Amino acid sequence: CASSYRDSGANVLTF.

By frequency in the sample, this clonotype is medium-sized. The chain combines TRBV20-1 with TRBJ2-7; D gene ambiguous. The CDR3 sequence is 15 residues long. Trimming pared 5 bases from V and 2 bases from J, leaving 19 bases between. Germline CDR1 is DFQATT and CDR2 is SNEGSKA (reference sequence). CDR3 DNA: TGCAGTGCTGGCGAGAGTGGTGGCGGACCCTACGAGCAGTACTTC. It translates to CSAGESGGGPYEQYF.

This clonotype has a handful of counts. V usage is TRBV4-2 and J usage is TRBJ2-5, with 8 bases lining up with TRBD2. CDR1 is LGHNA, CDR2 YNFKEQ, per germline. This CDR3 comprises 15 residues. After removal of 0 bases from V and 2 bases from J, the junction contained 2 bases not matched to a gene. The DNA of the CDR3 is TGTGCCAGCAGCCAAGATCGGGGGGGGCAAGAGACCCAGTACTTC. Protein: CASSQDRGGQETQYF.

This clonotype is categorized as medium-sized. V usage is TRBV29-1 and J usage is TRBJ1-5; unclear D gene. V dropped 0 bases and J dropped 6 bases, with 0 bases sitting between them. The germline CDR1 and CDR2 sequences are SQVTM and ANQGSEA. The CDR3 runs to 10 residues. The CDR3 DNA reads TGCAGCGTTGAAGATCAGCCCCAGCATTTT. Translating it yields CSVEDQPQHF.

This rearrangement joins TRBV24-1 to TRBJ1-2; D unclear. Between the trimmed V and J ends, which lost 3 bases and 5 bases, there was a span of 12 bases. Germline CDR1 and CDR2: KGHDR and SFDVKD. The CDR3 contains 14 residues. The CDR3 nucleotides read TGTGCCACCAGTGATCCCGGACGGAGTTATGGCTACACCTTC. It is translated as CATSDPGRSYGYTF.

Relative to its sample, this clonotype is medium-sized. This chain uses TRBV27 with TRBJ2-1; possible D gene TRBD1, 5 bases. In germline, CDR1 is MNHEY, CDR2 SMNVEV (reference sequence). The CDR3 contains 15 residues. V was clipped by 6 bases and J by 1 base, with 13 bases between them. The CDR3 loop is CASSSGIESYNEQFF. CDR3 in DNA: TGTGCCAGCAGCTCAGGGATTGAATCCTACAATGAGCAGTTCTTC.

This clonotype has more than one count but fewer than ten. The chain couples TRBV20-1 to TRBJ2-5; 10 bases align to TRBD2. V trimming: 2 bases; J trimming: 4 bases; junction bases outside the gene matches: 7. CDR1 and CDR2 from the germline V gene are DFQATT and SNEGSKA (reference sequence). The CDR3 length is 15 residues. CDR3 region: CSARTGTSATETQYF. DNA for the CDR3: TGCAGTGCTAGAACCGGGACTAGCGCGACAGAGACCCAGTACTTC.

This clonotype is labeled hyperexpanded (1% or more). This chain uses TRBV6-4 with TRBJ2-2; D unclear. Trimming stripped 2 bases from V and 3 bases from J, with 4 bases between. Per germline, CDR1 MRHNA and CDR2 SNTAGT. CDR3 length equals 13 residues. The CDR3 coding sequence is TGTGCCAGCAGTGACAGGGACACCGGGGAGCTGTTTTTT. It codes for CASSDRDTGELFF.

With regard to this clonotype: Sequence at one end of the junction differs from germline and may be a read error. V usage is TRBV6-4 and J usage is TRBJ2-1; D not resolved. Germline lookup yields CDR1 MRHNA and CDR2 SNTAGT. The CDR3 has 13 amino acids. Here the CDR3 DNA reads TGTGCCAGCAGTGCCGGGCCTCGCGATGAGCCGTTCTTC. Translated, it gives CASSAGPRDEPFF.

The chain couples TRBV5-1 to TRBJ1-2, with D unresolved. This CDR3 is built from 16 residues. Germline-derived CDR1 and CDR2 are SGHRS and YFSETQ. Trimming removed 2 bases from V and 4 bases from J, with 18 bases in between. Here the CDR3 DNA reads TGCGCCAGCAGCTTTCCGGGAGAAGGCGAGACCTATGGCTACACCTTC. The encoded protein is CASSFPGEGETYGYTF.

This clonotype was counted a few times. The chain carries TRBV6-2 or TRBV6-3 and TRBJ2-7; D uncertain. The germline V gene encodes CDR1 MNHEY and CDR2 SVGEGT. The CDR3 covers 16 residues. Trimming took 0 bases from V and 5 from J, leaving 17 bases between them. The CDR3 sequence is CASSYSSGSVTDEQYF. CDR3 coding DNA: TGTGCCAGCAGTTACTCTTCAGGCTCGGTTACAGACGAGCAGTACTTC.

Sample share makes this clonotype medium-sized. This rearrangement joins TRBV6-1 to TRBJ2-1; no reliable D call. Germline lookup yields CDR1 MNHNS and CDR2 SASEGT. CDR3 length equals 13 residues. V was clipped by 0 bases and J by 8 bases, with 8 bases between them. The CDR3 DNA follows: TGTGCCAGCAGTGAAGCCAGTGAGGATGAGCAGTTCTTC. It yields the protein CASSEASEDEQFF.

In its sample, this clonotype is medium-sized. The chain carries TRBV27 and TRBJ2-6; 8 nucleotides agree with TRBD1. Germline V CDR1 and CDR2: MNHEY, SMNVEV (reference sequence). V lost 8 bases and J lost 1; bases outside the gene matches: 7. The CDR3 is 16 residues long. The CDR3 spells CASGTGGGSGANVLTF. The CDR3 nucleotides are TGTGCCAGCGGAACAGGGGGAGGTTCTGGGGCCAACGTCCTGACTTTC.

The genes are TRBV12-3 or TRBV12-4 and TRBJ1-1; TRBD1 agrees at 9 bases. Losses at the gene ends were 4 bases for V and 4 bases for J; bases not matched to a gene: 4. CDR3 length: 14 amino acids. For the CDR3, the DNA is TGTGCCAGCAGTTCGACAGGGGGGGCCACTGAAGCTTTCTTT. It yields the protein CASSSTGGATEAFF.

This clonotype showed up just a few times. V is TRBV20-1 and J is TRBJ2-5; 10 positions agree with TRBD1. The CDR3 length is 14 residues. Germline lookup yields CDR1 DFQATT and CDR2 SNEGSKA (reference sequence). Trimming took 2 bases from V and 5 from J; bases not matched to a gene: 5. The CDR3 reads CSARQDRGMETQYF. The CDR3 DNA is TGCAGTGCTAGACAGGACAGGGGGATGGAGACCCAGTACTTC.

The CDR3 protein is CAISESETGSFGYGYTF. CDR3 coding DNA: TGTGCCATCAGTGAGTCAGAGACAGGGAGCTTTGGCTATGGCTACACCTTC. J is TRBJ1-2 and V is TRBV10-3; 7 positions agree with TRBD1. Losses at the gene ends were 0 bases for V and 4 bases for J; bases not matched to a gene: 11. The germline CDR1 and CDR2 sequences are ENHRY and SYGVKD. This CDR3 comprises 17 residues.

This chain uses TRBV4-2 with TRBJ2-1; 9 bases align to TRBD2. Germline V gene data show CDR1 as LGHNA and CDR2 as YNFKEQ. The junction had 6 bases not matched to a gene; V was cut back by 0 bases and J by 6 bases. The CDR3 runs to 16 residues. In DNA form, the CDR3 reads TGTGCCAGCAGCCAAGACGGAGGCGGGGGGGCCAATGAGCAGTTCTTC. This encodes CASSQDGGGGANEQFF.

The chain joins TRBV6-4 to TRBJ2-1, with D possibly called TRBD1 or TRBD2 (5 bases each). The CDR3 is 13 amino acids. Germline V gives CDR1 MRHNA, CDR2 SNTAGT. The CDR3 is CARREGTSDEQFF. CDR3 sequence (DNA): TGTGCAAGAAGGGAAGGGACGAGCGATGAGCAGTTCTTC.

This clonotype was observed a handful of times. The genes are TRBV15 and TRBJ2-3, with D possibly being TRBD2 (7 bases). The germline V and J ends were trimmed by 8 bases and 3 bases, with 15 bases remaining between them. The CDR3 extends over 14 amino acids. In germline, CDR1 is LNHNV, CDR2 YYDKDF (reference sequence). Here the CDR3 reads CATGGGLPTDTQYF. CDR3 nucleotide sequence: TGTGCCACCGGCGGGGGCCTTCCGACAGATACGCAGTATTTT.

By sample share, this clonotype is medium-sized. The genes are TRBV6-4 and TRBJ2-1; 12 bases are shared with TRBD2. CDR3 length: 15 residues. Germline lookup yields CDR1 MRHNA and CDR2 SNTAGT. Losses at the gene ends were 0 bases for V and 6 bases for J; bases not matched to a gene: 0. CDR3 in amino acids: CASSDSTSGSNEQFF. The CDR3 nucleotides are TGTGCCAGCAGTGACTCGACTAGCGGGAGCAATGAGCAGTTCTTC.

This chain joins TRBV20-1 and TRBJ1-1, with 7 nucleotides matching TRBD1. V dropped 4 bases and J dropped 6; count of bases not matched to a gene: 8. Germline lookup yields CDR1 DFQATT and CDR2 SNEGSKA (reference sequence). This CDR3 contains 13 residues. DNA of the CDR3: TGCAGTGCTAAATCACAGGGGTTGCCTGAAGCTTTCTTT. This codes for CSAKSQGLPEAFF.

The chain has TRBV6-4 and TRBJ2-1; D remains ambiguous. The length of the CDR3 is 13 residues. CDR1 is MRHNA and CDR2 is SNTAGT in the germline V gene. Trimming left V 2 bases short and J 10 bases short, with 12 bases between. CDR3 nucleotides: TGTGCCAGCAGTGACGGGAAGAGCGAGGAGCAGTTCTTC. Translating gives CASSDGKSEEQFF.

By its share, this clonotype is medium-sized. V is TRBV6-4 and J is TRBJ2-1; D uncertain. The CDR3 has 16 residues. CDR1 is MRHNA and CDR2 is SNTAGT in the germline V gene. V was clipped by 2 bases and J by 0 bases, with 11 bases between them. CDR3 in amino acids: CASSDTDSSSYNEQFF. The CDR3 nucleotides are TGTGCCAGCAGTGACACCGACTCAAGCTCCTACAATGAGCAGTTCTTC.

In this sample, this clonotype turned up many times. The chain employs TRBV20-1 and TRBJ2-5; D uncertain. CDR1 and CDR2 from the germline V gene are DFQATT and SNEGSKA (reference sequence). The CDR3 has 14 amino acids. V lost 6 bases and J lost 1, with 15 bases in between. The CDR3 region has the DNA TGCAGTGCCAGTCGTCGCGGCTTCCAAGAGACCCAGTACTTC. It is translated as CSASRRGFQETQYF.

This clonotype was recorded a few times. J is TRBJ1-2 and V is TRBV11-2; tentative D call: TRBD1 (6 bases). Trimming took off 5 bases at V and 3 bases at J, with 25 bases between the two ends. Germline V lookup: CDR1 SGHAT, CDR2 FQNNGV. CDR3 length: 18 residues. The CDR3 DNA is TGTGCCAGCAGCCCCCCAACCCCCGGGACAAACTGGGACTATGGCTACACCTTC. Encoded protein: CASSPPTPGTNWDYGYTF.

The sample holds a few counts of this clonotype. The rearrangement links TRBV24-1 to TRBJ1-5, with D maybe TRBD1 (5 bases). CDR1 is KGHDR and CDR2 is SFDVKD in the germline V gene. This CDR3 is 15 amino acids long. V lost 4 bases to trimming and J lost 6 bases, with 15 bases between them. The CDR3 sequence: CATSETDRYSQPQHF. As DNA, the CDR3 is TGTGCCACCAGTGAGACCGACAGATATTCTCAGCCCCAGCATTTT.

This clonotype is classed as large (0.1 to 1%). V usage is TRBV9 and J usage is TRBJ2-3; weak D call: TRBD2 (6 bases). V lost 6 bases and J lost 3, with 20 bases in between. Germline-derived CDR1 and CDR2 are SGDLS and YYNGEE. The CDR3 length is 16 residues. The CDR3 sequence is CASTQRIGGATDTQYF. DNA of the CDR3: TGTGCCAGCACCCAGAGGATTGGCGGGGCTACAGATACGCAGTATTTT.

This clonotype was seen a few times. This CDR3 reads CSAQVRDRGNQPQHF. In nucleotides, the CDR3 is TGCAGTGCTCAAGTCCGGGACAGGGGCAATCAGCCCCAGCATTTT. V and J are TRBV20-1 and TRBJ1-5; 9 bases line up with TRBD1. Germline CDR1 is DFQATT and CDR2 is SNEGSKA (reference sequence). The CDR3 runs 15 residues. V dropped 5 bases and J dropped 2; count of bases not matched to a gene: 7.

This clonotype occurred a few times. The V gene is TRBV6-4, the J gene TRBJ2-2; a possible D gene is TRBD1 (5 bases). CDR3 length equals 13 residues. The V end lost 2 bases, the J end lost 6 bases, and 7 bases lay between the germline ends. Germline assignment: CDR1 MRHNA and CDR2 SNTAGT. The CDR3 coding sequence is TGTGCCAGCAGTGACAGGGGCCCCGGGGAGCTGTTTTTT. This codes for CASSDRGPGELFF.

This rearrangement joins TRBV5-6 to TRBJ2-7; the D gene is possibly TRBD1 (6 bases). There are 14 residues in the CDR3. The V end lost 6 bases, the J end lost 2 bases, and 15 bases lay between the germline ends. Looked up from germline, CDR1 is SGHDT and CDR2 is YYEEEE. The CDR3 reads CASTLRGQTYEQYF. CDR3 nucleotides: TGTGCCAGCACTCTTCGTGGACAGACCTACGAGCAGTACTTC. The variable domain in full, with the rest retrieved from reference TRBV5-6 and TRBJ2-7, is DAGVTQSPTHLIKTRGQQVTLRCSPKSGHDTVSWYQQALGQGPQFIFQYYEEEERQRGNFPDRFSGHQFPNYSSELNVNALLLGDSALYLCASTLRGQTYEQYFGPGTRLTVT.